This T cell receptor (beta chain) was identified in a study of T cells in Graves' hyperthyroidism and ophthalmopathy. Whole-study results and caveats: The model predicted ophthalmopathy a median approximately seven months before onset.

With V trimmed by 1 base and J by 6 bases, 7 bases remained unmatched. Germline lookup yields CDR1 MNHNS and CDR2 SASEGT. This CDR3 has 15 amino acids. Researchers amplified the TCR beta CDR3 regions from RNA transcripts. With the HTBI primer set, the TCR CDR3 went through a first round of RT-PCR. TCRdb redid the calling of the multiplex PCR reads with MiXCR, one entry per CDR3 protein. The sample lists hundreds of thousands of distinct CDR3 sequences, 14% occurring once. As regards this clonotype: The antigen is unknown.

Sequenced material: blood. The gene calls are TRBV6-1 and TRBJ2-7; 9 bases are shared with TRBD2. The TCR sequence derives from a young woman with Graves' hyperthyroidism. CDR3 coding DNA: TGTGCCAGCAGTGAAGGAAGTAGCGGGAGCATCGAGCAGTACTTC. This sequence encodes CASSEGSSGSIEQYF.